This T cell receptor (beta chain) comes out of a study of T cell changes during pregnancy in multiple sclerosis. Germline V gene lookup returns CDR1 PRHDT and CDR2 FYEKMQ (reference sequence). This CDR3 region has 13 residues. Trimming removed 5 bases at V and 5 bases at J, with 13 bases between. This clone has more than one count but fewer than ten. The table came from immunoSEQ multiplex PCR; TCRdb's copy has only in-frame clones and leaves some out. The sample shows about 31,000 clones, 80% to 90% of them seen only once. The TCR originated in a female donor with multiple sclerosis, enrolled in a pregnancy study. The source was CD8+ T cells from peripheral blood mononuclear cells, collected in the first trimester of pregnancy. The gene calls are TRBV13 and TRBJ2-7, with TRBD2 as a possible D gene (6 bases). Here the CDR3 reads CASSPGGIHEQYF. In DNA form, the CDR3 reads TGTGCCAGCAGCCCGGGCGGGATCCACGAGCAGTACTTC.